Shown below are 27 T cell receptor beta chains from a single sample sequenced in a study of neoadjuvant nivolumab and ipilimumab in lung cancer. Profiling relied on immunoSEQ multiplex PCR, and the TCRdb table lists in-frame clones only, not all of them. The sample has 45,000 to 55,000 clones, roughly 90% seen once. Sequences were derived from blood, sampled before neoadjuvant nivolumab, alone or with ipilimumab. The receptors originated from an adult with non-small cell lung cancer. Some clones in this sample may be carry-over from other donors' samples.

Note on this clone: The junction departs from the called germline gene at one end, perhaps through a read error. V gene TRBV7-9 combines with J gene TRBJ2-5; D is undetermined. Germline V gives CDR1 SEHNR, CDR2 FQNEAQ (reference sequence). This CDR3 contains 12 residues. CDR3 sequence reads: CASRLDSQTQYF. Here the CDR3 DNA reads TGTGCCAGCAGATTAGACTCTCAGACCCAGTACTTC. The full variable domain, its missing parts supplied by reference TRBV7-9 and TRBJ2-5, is DTGVSQNPRHKITKRGQNVTFRCDPISEHNRLYWYRQTLGQGPEFLTYFQNEAQLEKSRLLSDRFSAERPKGSFSTLEIQRTEQGDSAMYLCASRLDSQTQYFGPGTRLLVL.

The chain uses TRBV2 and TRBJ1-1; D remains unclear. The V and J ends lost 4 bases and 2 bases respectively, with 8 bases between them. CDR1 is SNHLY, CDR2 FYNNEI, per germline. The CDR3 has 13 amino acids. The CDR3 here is CASSGQDNTEAFF. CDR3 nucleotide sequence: TGTGCCAGCAGTGGGCAGGACAACACTGAAGCTTTCTTT. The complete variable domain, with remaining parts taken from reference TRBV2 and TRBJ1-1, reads EPEVTQTPSHQVTQMGQEVILRCVPISNHLYFYWYRQILGQKVEFLVSFYNNEISEKSEIFDDQFSVERPDGSNFTLKIRSTKLEDSAMYFCASSGQDNTEAFFGQGTRLTVV.

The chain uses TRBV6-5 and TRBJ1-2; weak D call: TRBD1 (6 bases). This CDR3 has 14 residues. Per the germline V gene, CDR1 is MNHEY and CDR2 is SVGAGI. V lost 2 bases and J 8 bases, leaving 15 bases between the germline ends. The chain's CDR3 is CASSYVRGARGYTF. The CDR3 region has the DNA TGTGCCAGCAGTTACGTCCGGGGGGCTCGAGGCTACACCTTC.

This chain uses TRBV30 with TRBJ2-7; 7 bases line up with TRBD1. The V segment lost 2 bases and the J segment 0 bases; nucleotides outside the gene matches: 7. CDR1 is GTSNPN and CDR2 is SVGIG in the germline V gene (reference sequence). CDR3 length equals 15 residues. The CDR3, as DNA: TGTGCCTGGAGTCCCAAGGGGGCCTTCTCCTACGAGCAGTACTTC. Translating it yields CAWSPKGAFSYEQYF.

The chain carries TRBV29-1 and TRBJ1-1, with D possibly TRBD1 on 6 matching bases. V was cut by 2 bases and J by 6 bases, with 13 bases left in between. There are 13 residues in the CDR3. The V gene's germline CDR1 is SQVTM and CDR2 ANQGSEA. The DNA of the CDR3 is TGCAGCGTTGAATTGGGGGGCTTGGCTGAAGCTTTCTTT. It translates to CSVELGGLAEAFF.

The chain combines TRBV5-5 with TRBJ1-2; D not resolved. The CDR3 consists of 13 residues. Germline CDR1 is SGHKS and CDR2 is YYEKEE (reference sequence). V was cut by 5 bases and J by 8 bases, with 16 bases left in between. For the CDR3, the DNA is TGTGCCAGCAGGCTCCCGCAGGTTGGAGGCTACACCTTC. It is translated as CASRLPQVGGYTF.

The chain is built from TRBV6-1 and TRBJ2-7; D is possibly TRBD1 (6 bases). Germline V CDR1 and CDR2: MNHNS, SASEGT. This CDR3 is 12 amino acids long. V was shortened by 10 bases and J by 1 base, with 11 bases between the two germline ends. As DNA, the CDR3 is TGTGCCACCGGACAGAGATCCTACGAGCAGTACTTC. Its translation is CATGQRSYEQYF.

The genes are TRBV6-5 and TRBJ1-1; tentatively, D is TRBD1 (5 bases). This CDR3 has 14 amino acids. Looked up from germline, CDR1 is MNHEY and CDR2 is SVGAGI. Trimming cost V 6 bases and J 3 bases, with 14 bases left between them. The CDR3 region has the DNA TGTGCCAGCAGAGGGGTAGGGCCGGACACTGAAGCTTTCTTT. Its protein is CASRGVGPDTEAFF.

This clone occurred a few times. This CDR3 reads CASSYSINSRAFF. In DNA, the CDR3 is TGTGCCAGCAGTTACTCGATCAATTCAAGGGCTTTCTTT. V is TRBV6-5 and J is TRBJ1-1; D is uncertain. Germline CDR1 is MNHEY and CDR2 is SVGAGI. Trimming pared 0 bases from V and 11 bases from J, leaving 13 bases between. The CDR3 is 13 residues long.

CDR3 coding DNA: TGTGCCAGCAGCCTTTTAGCGGGAGGCACCGGGGAGCTGTTTTTT. Amino acid sequence: CASSLLAGGTGELFF. This chain uses TRBV11-2 with TRBJ2-2, with TRBD2 matching over 10 bases. The CDR3 spans 15 residues. V lost 5 bases and J lost 4; bases outside the gene matches: 4. Germline loops: CDR1 SGHAT, CDR2 FQNNGV.

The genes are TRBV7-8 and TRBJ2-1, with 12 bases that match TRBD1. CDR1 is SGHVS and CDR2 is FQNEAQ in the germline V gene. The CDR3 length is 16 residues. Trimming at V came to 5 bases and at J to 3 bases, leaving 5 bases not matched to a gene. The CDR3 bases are TGTGCCAGCAGCGGCGGGACAGGGGGCGACTACAATGAGCAGTTCTTC. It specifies CASSGGTGGDYNEQFF.

In nucleotides, the CDR3 is TGTGCCAGCAGCTGGACTAGCGGGAGTGAAAACATTCAGTACTTC. Protein sequence: CASSWTSGSENIQYF. The chain links TRBV9 to TRBJ2-4, with 13 bases lining up with TRBD2. This CDR3 has 15 residues. V was pared by 4 bases and J by 5 bases, with 3 bases of the junction left unmatched. Germline V CDR1 and CDR2: SGDLS, YYNGEE.

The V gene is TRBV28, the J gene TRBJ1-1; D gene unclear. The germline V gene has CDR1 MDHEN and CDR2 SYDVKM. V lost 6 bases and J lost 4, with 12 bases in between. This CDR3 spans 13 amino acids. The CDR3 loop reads CASRPGSSTEAFF. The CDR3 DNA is TGTGCCAGCAGACCAGGTTCCAGCACTGAAGCTTTCTTT.

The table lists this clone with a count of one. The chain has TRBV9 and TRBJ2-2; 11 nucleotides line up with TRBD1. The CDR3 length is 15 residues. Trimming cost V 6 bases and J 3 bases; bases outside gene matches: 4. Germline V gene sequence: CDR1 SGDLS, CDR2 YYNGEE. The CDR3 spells CASTDRGLDTGELFF. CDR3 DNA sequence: TGTGCCAGCACGGACAGGGGGCTCGACACCGGGGAGCTGTTTTTT. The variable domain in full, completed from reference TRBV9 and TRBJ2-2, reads DSGVTQTPKHLITATGQRVTLRCSPRSGDLSVYWYQQSLDQGLQFLIQYYNGEERAKGNILERFSAQQFPDLHSELNLSSLELGDSALYFCASTDRGLDTGELFFGEGSRLTVL.

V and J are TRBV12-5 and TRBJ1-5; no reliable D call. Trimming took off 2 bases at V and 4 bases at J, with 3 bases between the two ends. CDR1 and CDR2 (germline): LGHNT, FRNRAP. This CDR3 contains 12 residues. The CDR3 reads CASGLMNQPQHF. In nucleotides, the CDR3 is TGTGCTAGTGGTTTGATGAATCAGCCCCAGCATTTT.

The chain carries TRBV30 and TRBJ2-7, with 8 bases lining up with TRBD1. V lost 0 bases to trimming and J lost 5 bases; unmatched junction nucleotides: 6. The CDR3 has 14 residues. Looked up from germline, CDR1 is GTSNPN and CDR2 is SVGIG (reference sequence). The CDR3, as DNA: TGTGCCTGGAGTGTACCGGCAGGGGGCGACGAGCAGTACTTC. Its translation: CAWSVPAGGDEQYF.

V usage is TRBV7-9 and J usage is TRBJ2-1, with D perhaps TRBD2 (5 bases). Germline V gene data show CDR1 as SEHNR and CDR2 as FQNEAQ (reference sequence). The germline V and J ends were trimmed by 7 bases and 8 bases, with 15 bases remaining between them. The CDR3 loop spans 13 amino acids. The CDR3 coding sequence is TGTGCCAGCACCAAGGACTCGGCCCATGAGCAGTTCTTC. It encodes CASTKDSAHEQFF.

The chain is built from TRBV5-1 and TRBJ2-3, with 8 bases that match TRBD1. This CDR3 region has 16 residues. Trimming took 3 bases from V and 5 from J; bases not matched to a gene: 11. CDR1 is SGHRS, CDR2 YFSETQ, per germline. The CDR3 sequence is CASSSTGTGVIDTQYF. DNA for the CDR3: TGCGCCAGCAGCTCAACCGGGACAGGCGTTATAGATACGCAGTATTTT.

CDR3 sequence reads: CASSLVSGRSSNEQFF. In DNA, the CDR3 is TGTGCCAGCAGCTTAGTAAGCGGGAGATCGTCAAATGAGCAGTTCTTC. This rearrangement joins TRBV7-8 to TRBJ2-1; 8 positions agree with TRBD2. The V gene end was trimmed by 1 base and the J gene end by 7 bases; junction bases not matched to a gene: 9. The CDR3 is made up of 16 amino acids. Germline values: CDR1 SGHVS, CDR2 FQNEAQ.

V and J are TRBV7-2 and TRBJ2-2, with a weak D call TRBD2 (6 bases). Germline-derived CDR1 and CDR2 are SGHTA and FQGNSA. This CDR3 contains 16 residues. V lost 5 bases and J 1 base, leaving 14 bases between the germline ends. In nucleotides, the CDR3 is TGTGCCAGCAGCGCAGCAGGGAGGAGGAACACCGGGGAGCTGTTTTTT. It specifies CASSAAGRRNTGELFF. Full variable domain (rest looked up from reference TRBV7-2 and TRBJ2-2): GAGVSQSPSNKVTEKGKDVELRCDPISGHTALYWYRQSLGQGLEFLIYFQGNSAPDKSGLPSDRFSAERTGGSVSTLTIQRTQQEDSAVYLCASSAAGRRNTGELFFGEGSRLTVL.

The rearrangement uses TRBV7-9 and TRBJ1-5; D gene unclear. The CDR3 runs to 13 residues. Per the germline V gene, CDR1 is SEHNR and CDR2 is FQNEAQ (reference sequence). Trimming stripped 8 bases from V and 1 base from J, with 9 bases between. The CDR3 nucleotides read TGTGCCAGCTACCCGGGGAGCAATCAGCCCCAGCATTTT. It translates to CASYPGSNQPQHF.

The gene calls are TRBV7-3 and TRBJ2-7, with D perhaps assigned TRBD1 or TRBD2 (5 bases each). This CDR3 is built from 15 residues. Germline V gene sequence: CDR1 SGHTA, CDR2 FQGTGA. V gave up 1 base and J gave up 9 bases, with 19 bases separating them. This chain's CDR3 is CASSLMPGTAEGQYF. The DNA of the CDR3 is TGTGCCAGCAGCTTAATGCCCGGGACGGCAGAGGGGCAGTACTTC.

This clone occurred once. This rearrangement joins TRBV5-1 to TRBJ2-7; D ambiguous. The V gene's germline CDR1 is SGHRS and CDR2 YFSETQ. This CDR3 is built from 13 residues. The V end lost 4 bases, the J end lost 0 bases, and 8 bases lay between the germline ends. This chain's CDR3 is CASSPQSSYEQYF. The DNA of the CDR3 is TGCGCCAGCAGCCCCCAGAGCTCCTACGAGCAGTACTTC.

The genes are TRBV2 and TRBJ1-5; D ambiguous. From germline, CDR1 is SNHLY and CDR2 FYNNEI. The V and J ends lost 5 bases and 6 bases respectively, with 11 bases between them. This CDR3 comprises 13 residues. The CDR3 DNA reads TGTGCCAGCAGTCCTCTTTCGAGTCAGCCCCAGCATTTT. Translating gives CASSPLSSQPQHF.

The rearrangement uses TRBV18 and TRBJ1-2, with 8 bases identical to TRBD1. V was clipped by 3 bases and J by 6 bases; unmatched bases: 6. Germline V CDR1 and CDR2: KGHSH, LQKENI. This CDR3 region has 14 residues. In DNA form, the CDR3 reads TGTGCCAGCTCACCCCCGGCACAGGGGGATGGCTACACCTTC. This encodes CASSPPAQGDGYTF.

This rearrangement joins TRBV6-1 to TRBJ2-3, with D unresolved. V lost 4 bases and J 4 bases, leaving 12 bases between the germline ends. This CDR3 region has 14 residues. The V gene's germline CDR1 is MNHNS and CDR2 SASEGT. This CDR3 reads CASSAPVTADTQYF. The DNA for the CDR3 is TGTGCCAGCAGTGCGCCGGTAACAGCAGATACGCAGTATTTT.

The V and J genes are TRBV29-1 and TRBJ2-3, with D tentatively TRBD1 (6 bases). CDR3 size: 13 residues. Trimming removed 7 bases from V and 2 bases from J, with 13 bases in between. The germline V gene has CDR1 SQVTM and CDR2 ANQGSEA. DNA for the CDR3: TGCAGCGCCTCCAGGACAGACACAGATACGCAGTATTTT. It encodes CSASRTDTDTQYF.